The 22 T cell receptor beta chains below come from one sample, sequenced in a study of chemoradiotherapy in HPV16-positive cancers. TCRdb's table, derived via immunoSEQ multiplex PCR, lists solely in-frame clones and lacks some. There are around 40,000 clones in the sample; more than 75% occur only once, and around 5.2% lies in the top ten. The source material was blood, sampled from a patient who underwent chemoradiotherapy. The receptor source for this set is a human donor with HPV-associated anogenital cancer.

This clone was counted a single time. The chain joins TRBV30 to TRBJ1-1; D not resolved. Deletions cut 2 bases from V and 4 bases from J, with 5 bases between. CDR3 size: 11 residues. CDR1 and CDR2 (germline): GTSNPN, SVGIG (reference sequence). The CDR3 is CAWSRSTEAFF. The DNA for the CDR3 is TGTGCCTGGAGTCGGAGCACTGAAGCTTTCTTT. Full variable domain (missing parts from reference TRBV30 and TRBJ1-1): SQTIHQWPATLVQPVGSPLSLECTVEGTSNPNLYWYRQAAGRGLQLLFYSVGIGQISSEVPQNLSASRPQDRQFILSSKKLLLSDSGFYLCAWSRSTEAFFGQGTRLTVV.

CDR3 bases: TGTGCCAGCAGCTCCACTAGCGGGGGGGCCGGTGAGCAGTTCTTC. Its protein is CASSSTSGGAGEQFF. The rearrangement uses TRBV7-3 and TRBJ2-1, with 13 bases lining up with TRBD2. The V and J ends lost 4 bases and 9 bases, in that order; junction bases with no gene match: 6. The CDR3 is 15 residues long. CDR1 and CDR2 (germline): SGHTA, FQGTGA.

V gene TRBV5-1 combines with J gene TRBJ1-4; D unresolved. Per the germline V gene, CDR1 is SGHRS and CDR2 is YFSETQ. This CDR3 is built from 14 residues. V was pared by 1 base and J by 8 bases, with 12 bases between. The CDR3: CASSLLPESEKLFF. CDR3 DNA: TGCGCCAGCAGCTTGCTTCCGGAATCAGAAAAACTGTTTTTT.

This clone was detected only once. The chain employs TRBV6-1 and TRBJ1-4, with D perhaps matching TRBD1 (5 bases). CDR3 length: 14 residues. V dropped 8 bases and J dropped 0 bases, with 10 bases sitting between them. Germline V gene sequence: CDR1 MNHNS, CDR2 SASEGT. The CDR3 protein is CASGGTATNEKLFF. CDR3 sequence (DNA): TGTGCCAGCGGAGGGACGGCAACTAATGAAAAACTGTTTTTT.

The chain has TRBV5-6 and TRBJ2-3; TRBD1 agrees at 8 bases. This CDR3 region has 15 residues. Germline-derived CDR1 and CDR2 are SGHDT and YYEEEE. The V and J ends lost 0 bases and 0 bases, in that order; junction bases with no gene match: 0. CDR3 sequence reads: CASSLDRGSTDTQYF. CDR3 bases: TGTGCCAGCAGCTTGGACAGGGGGAGCACAGATACGCAGTATTTT.

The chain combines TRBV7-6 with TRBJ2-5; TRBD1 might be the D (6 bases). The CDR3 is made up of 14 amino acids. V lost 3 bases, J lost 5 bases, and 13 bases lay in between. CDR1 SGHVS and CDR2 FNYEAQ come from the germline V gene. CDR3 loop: CASSFAVRGETQYF. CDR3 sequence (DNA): TGTGCCAGCAGCTTTGCTGTTAGGGGGGAGACCCAGTACTTC.

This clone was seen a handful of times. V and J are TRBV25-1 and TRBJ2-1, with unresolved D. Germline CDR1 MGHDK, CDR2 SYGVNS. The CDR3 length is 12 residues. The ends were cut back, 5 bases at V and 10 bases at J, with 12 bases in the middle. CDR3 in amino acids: CASSPDIFEQFF. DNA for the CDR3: TGTGCCAGCAGTCCAGACATCTTCGAGCAGTTCTTC.

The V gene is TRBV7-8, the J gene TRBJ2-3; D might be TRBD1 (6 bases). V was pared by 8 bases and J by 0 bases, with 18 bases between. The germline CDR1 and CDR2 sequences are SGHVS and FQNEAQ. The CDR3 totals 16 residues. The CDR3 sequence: CASSPRADRSTDTQYF. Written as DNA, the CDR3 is TGTGCCAGCTCGCCCCGGGCAGACAGGAGCACAGATACGCAGTATTTT.

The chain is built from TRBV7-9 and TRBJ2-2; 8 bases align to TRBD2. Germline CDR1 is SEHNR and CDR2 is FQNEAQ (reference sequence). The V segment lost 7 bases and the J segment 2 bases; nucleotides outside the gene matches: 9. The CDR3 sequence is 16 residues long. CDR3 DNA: TGTGCCAGCAACCCCAAACTAGCGGAAAACACCGGGGAGCTGTTTTTT. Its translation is CASNPKLAENTGELFF.

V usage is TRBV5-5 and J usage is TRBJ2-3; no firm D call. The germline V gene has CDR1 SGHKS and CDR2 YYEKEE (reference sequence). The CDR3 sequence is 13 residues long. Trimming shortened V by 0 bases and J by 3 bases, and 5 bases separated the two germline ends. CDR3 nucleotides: TGTGCCAGCAGCTTGGAACGGACAGATACGCAGTATTTT. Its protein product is CASSLERTDTQYF.

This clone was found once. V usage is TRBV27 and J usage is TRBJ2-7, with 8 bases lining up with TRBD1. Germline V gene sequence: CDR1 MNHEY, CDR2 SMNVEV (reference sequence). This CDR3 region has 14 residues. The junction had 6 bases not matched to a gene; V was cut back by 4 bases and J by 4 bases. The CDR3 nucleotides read TGTGCCAGCAGTTCGTGGACAGGGAAATACGAGCAGTACTTC. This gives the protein CASSSWTGKYEQYF.

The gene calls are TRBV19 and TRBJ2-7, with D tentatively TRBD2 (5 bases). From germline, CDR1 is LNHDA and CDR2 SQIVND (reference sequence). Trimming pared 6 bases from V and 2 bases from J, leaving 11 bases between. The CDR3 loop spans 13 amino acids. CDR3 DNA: TGTGCCAGTAGCCCGAGGGTCACCTACGAGCAGTACTTC. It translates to CASSPRVTYEQYF.

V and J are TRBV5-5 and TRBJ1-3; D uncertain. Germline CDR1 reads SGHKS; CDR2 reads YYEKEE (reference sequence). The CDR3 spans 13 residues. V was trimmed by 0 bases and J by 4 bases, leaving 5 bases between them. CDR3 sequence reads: CASSLGEGNTIYF. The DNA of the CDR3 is TGTGCCAGCAGCTTGGGGGAGGGAAACACCATATATTTT.

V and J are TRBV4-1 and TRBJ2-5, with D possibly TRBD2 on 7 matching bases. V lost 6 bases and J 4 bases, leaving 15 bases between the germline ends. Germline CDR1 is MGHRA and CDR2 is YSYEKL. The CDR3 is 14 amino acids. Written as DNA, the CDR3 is TGCGCCAGCAGTGTGGGAGGGGGACGAGAGACCCAGTACTTC. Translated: CASSVGGGRETQYF.

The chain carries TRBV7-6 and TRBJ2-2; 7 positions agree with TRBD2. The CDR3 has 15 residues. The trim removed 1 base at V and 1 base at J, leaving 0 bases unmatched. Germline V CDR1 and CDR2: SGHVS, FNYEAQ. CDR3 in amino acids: CASSLGGGNTGELFF. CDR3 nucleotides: TGTGCCAGCAGCTTAGGCGGGGGGAACACCGGGGAGCTGTTTTTT.

CDR3 loop: CASSEGQGALYGYTF. The CDR3 DNA sequence: TGTGCCAGCAGTGAAGGACAGGGGGCACTCTATGGCTACACCTTC. The V call is TRBV6-1, the J call TRBJ1-2; the match to TRBD1 covers 10 bases. The germline gives CDR1 MNHNS, CDR2 SASEGT. The CDR3 extends over 15 amino acids. V lost 1 base to trimming and J lost 4 bases; unmatched junction nucleotides: 3.

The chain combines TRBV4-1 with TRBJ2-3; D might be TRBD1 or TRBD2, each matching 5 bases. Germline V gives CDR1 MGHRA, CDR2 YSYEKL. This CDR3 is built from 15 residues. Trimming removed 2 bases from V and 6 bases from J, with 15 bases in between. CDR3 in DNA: TGCGCCAGCAGCCAACCGGGGCCGAGAGGGGATACGCAGTATTTT. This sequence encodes CASSQPGPRGDTQYF.

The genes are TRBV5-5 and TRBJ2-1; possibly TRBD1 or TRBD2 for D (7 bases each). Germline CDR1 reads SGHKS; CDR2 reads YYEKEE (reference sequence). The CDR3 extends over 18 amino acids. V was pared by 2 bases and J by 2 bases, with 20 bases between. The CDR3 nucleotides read TGTGCCAGCAGCTTCAAATCGGGGGGCCAGGGGGCCTACAATGAGCAGTTCTTC. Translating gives CASSFKSGGQGAYNEQFF.

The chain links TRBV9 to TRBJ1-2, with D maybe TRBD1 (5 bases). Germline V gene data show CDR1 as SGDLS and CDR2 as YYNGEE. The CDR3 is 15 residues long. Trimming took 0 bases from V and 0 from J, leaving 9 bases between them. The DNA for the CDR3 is TGTGCCAGCAGCGTAGGGGGGAGCGCTAACTATGGCTACACCTTC. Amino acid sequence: CASSVGGSANYGYTF.

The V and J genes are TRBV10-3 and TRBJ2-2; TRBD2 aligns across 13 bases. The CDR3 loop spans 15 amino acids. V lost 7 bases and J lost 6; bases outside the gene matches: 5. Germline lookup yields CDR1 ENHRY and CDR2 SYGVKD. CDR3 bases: TGTGCCATCACGGGGACTAGCGGGACGCCCGGGGAGCTGTTTTTT. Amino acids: CAITGTSGTPGELFF.

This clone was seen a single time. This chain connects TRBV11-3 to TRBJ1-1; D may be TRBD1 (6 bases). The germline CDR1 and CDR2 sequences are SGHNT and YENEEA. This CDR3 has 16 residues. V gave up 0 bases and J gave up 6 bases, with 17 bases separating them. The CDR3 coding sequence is TGTGCCAGCAGCTTAGATCCGACGGCTAAGGGGGCTGAAGCTTTCTTT. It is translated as CASSLDPTAKGAEAFF.

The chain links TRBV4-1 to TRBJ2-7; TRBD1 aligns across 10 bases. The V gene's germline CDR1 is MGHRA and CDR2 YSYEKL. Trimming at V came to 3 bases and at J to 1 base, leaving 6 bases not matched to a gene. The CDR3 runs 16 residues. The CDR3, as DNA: TGCGCCAGCAGCCACACAGCGGGACAGGGGTCCTACGAGCAGTACTTC. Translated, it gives CASSHTAGQGSYEQYF.